Below are 11 T cell receptor beta chains sequenced from a single sample in a study of shared clonotypes between healthy human individuals (dated by TCRdb to the early 2020s). CD8 naive samples consisted of CD45RO-negative cells that were positively selected for CCR7, yielding a CD45RA+CCR7+ population without TemRA cells. To prepare the library, the immunoSEQ multiplex PCR assay was applied. TCRdb mirrors the immuneACCESS table, restricted to in-frame sequences. Some clones are absent from its copies; in checked studies, under half trace to an unresolved V gene, and the reason for the others is unknown. The sample table holds some 740,000 clones, of which 92% were seen once. The ten largest clones represent 24% of the sample. Sample: naive CD8+ T cells sorted from blood. The sample's cell subset or site, from its label and the paper: CD45RA+CCR7+. These receptors all stem from a man younger than 40 in good health.

The rearrangement links TRBV29-1 to TRBJ2-5, with 11 bases that match TRBD2. J lost 3 bases, V lost 6 bases, and 12 bases had no gene match. Germline CDR1 and CDR2: SQVTM and ANQGSEA. The CDR3 is 16 amino acids. The DNA for the CDR3 is TGCAGCGTCAAACGGGGACTAGCGGAGAGAAAAGAGACCCAGTACTTC. Protein sequence: CSVKRGLAERKETQYF.

The chain couples TRBV5-1 to TRBJ2-6; D possibly uses TRBD1 or TRBD2 (5 bases each). The CDR3 contains 19 residues. CDR1 is SGHRS, CDR2 YFSETQ, per germline. Trimming took off 0 bases at V and 2 bases at J, with 18 bases between the two ends. The CDR3 region has the DNA TGCGCCAGCAGCTTGGCTGGGACGGAAGGTGTCCCTGGGGCCAACGTCCTGACTTTC. The encoded protein is CASSLAGTEGVPGANVLTF.

The genes are TRBV2 and TRBJ2-7, with 8 bases lining up with TRBD2. Germline V CDR1 and CDR2: SNHLY, FYNNEI. The CDR3 runs 14 residues. Germline trimming cut 7 bases from V and 6 bases from J; bases unmatched to any gene: 11. DNA of the CDR3: TGTGCCAGCACACCGGGGACTAGTGATCTCGAGCAGTACTTC. Encoded protein: CASTPGTSDLEQYF.

This chain's CDR3 is CATRGTGANVLTF. DNA for the CDR3: TGTGCCACCAGGGGTACTGGGGCCAACGTCCTGACTTTC. J is TRBJ2-6 and V is TRBV27, with D perhaps matching TRBD1 (6 bases). V shed 10 bases and J shed 2 bases, with 9 bases lying between them. CDR1 MNHEY and CDR2 SMNVEV come from the germline V gene (reference sequence). This CDR3 comprises 13 residues.

The chain uses TRBV7-6 and TRBJ1-4; 10 nucleotides align to TRBD1. The CDR3 runs to 14 residues. V was clipped by 4 bases and J by 8 bases; unmatched bases: 4. The germline gives CDR1 SGHVS, CDR2 FNYEAQ. CDR3 sequence reads: CASSSDRGQEKLFF. The CDR3 bases are TGTGCCAGCAGCTCAGACAGGGGGCAAGAAAAACTGTTTTTT.

The chain has TRBV9 and TRBJ2-2; 8 nucleotides line up with TRBD2. V was pared by 6 bases and J by 16 bases, with 23 bases of the junction left unmatched. CDR1 and CDR2 from the germline V gene are SGDLS and YYNGEE. This CDR3 has 16 amino acids. CDR3 region: CASTRSLYFAPREGFF. CDR3 sequence (DNA): TGTGCCAGCACGCGGTCCCTATATTTTGCACCCCGGGAGGGGTTTTTT.

V gene TRBV29-1 combines with J gene TRBJ1-2, with TRBD1 matching 7 bases. Per the germline V gene, CDR1 is SQVTM and CDR2 is ANQGSEA. J gave up 5 bases and V 7 bases, and 10 bases lay outside the gene matches. This CDR3 contains 13 residues. CDR3 region: CSARGTAPYGYTF. In DNA, the CDR3 is TGCAGCGCGAGGGGGACAGCTCCGTATGGCTACACCTTC. Supplemented by reference TRBV29-1 and TRBJ1-2, the full variable domain reads SAVISQKPSRDICQRGTSLTIQCQVDSQVTMMFWYRQQPGQSLTLIATANQGSEATYESGFVIDKFPISRPNLTFSTLTVSNMSPEDSSIYLCSARGTAPYGYTFGSGTRLTVV.

This chain links TRBV27 with TRBJ1-4; the D is unclear. There are 17 residues in the CDR3. CDR1 and CDR2 (germline): MNHEY, SMNVEV (reference sequence). V lost 4 bases and J lost 0, with 15 bases in between. This CDR3 is CASSSTIRPATNEKLFF. The CDR3 region has the DNA TGTGCCAGCAGTTCCACCATCCGCCCTGCAACTAATGAAAAACTGTTTTTT.

The CDR3 sequence is CASSDGTTSTTKQYF. CDR3 in DNA: TGTGCCAGCAGCGATGGGACAACCTCTACGACTAAGCAGTACTTC. This sequence joins TRBV5-4 and TRBJ2-7; tentatively, D is TRBD1 (6 bases). Trimming took off 4 bases at V and 8 bases at J, with 22 bases between the two ends. This CDR3 contains 15 residues. Germline V gene sequence: CDR1 SGHNT, CDR2 YYREEE (reference sequence).

The rearrangement uses TRBV27 and TRBJ2-5; D is perhaps TRBD1 (5 bases). This CDR3 comprises 12 residues. Trimming pared 5 bases from V and 3 bases from J, leaving 7 bases between. Germline lookup yields CDR1 MNHEY and CDR2 SMNVEV (reference sequence). CDR3 coding DNA: TGTGCCAGCAGTAGCAGGGAAGAGACCCAGTACTTC. Translation gives CASSSREETQYF.

The rearrangement links TRBV5-4 to TRBJ2-1, with D unresolved. Looked up from germline, CDR1 is SGHNT and CDR2 is YYREEE (reference sequence). The CDR3 is 11 residues long. The V gene lost 2 bases and the J gene lost 8 bases, with 5 bases spanning the gap. CDR3 protein: CASSFTDEQFF. The CDR3 DNA reads TGTGCCAGCAGCTTTACCGATGAGCAGTTCTTC.